The 25 T cell receptor beta chains presented below share a single source sample, sequenced in a study of cytomegalovirus exposure and HLA in healthy donors. PCR involved 60 Vbeta and 13 Jbeta primers. TCRdb's copy holds only in-frame clones and misses some; the assay was immunoSEQ multiplex PCR. Among 180,000 or so clones listed, 80% were seen once. Specimen: PBMCs. Receptors were obtained from a woman between 45 and 60 years old in good health and CMV-seropositive.

The chain uses TRBV7-3 and TRBJ2-3, with D perhaps matching TRBD1 (6 bases). CDR1 and CDR2 (germline): SGHTA, FQGTGA. The germline V and J ends were trimmed by 2 bases and 0 bases, with 15 bases remaining between them. There are 17 residues in the CDR3. This chain's CDR3 is CASSLSGAGASTDTQYF. The CDR3 DNA sequence: TGTGCCAGCAGCTTATCAGGGGCAGGAGCTAGCACAGATACGCAGTATTTT. Looking up the rest from reference TRBV7-3 and TRBJ2-3 gives the full variable domain: GAGVSQTPSNKVTEKGKYVELRCDPISGHTALYWYRQSLGQGPEFLIYFQGTGAADDSGLPNDRFFAVRPEGSVSTLKIQRTERGDSAVYLCASSLSGAGASTDTQYFGPGTRLTVL.

The chain combines TRBV15 with TRBJ1-2; possibly TRBD1 for D (6 bases). Germline CDR1 reads LNHNV; CDR2 reads YYDKDF (reference sequence). CDR3 length equals 16 residues. V was shortened by 0 bases and J by 7 bases, with 18 bases between the two germline ends. This CDR3 reads CATSRDRYVGAGGYTF. DNA of the CDR3: TGTGCCACCAGCAGAGATCGGTACGTGGGGGCTGGTGGCTACACCTTC.

The gene calls are TRBV10-3 and TRBJ2-6; the D gene is possibly TRBD2 (5 bases). The CDR3 has 14 amino acids. CDR1 and CDR2 (germline): ENHRY, SYGVKD. Deletions cut 7 bases from V and 1 base from J, with 8 bases between. CDR3 in DNA: TGTGCCATCAAACCGGGGTCTGGGGCCAACGTCCTGACTTTC. Protein: CAIKPGSGANVLTF.

This chain uses TRBV19 with TRBJ2-5; D is undetermined. Near its end, the DNA agrees better with TRBJ2-7, so the J call may be wrong. Germline assignment: CDR1 LNHDA and CDR2 SQIVND (reference sequence). The CDR3 runs to 13 residues. As DNA, the CDR3 is TGTGCCAGTAGTATAATCCCCTTCTACGAGCAGTACTTC. Amino acid sequence: CASSIIPFYEQYF.

The chain has TRBV5-1 and TRBJ2-7; possible D gene TRBD2, 5 bases. Trimming shortened V by 2 bases and J by 1 base, and 16 bases separated the two germline ends. CDR1 is SGHRS, CDR2 YFSETQ, per germline. CDR3 size: 16 residues. The CDR3 region has the DNA TGCGCCAGCAGCTTTGGAGTGGGAGCCACATCCTACGAGCAGTACTTC. Translated, it gives CASSFGVGATSYEQYF.

This clone was observed a handful of times. V usage is TRBV30 and J usage is TRBJ2-5, with a possible D match to TRBD2 (7 bases). The CDR3 is made up of 11 amino acids. The V gene lost 8 bases and the J gene lost 7 bases, with 14 bases spanning the gap. From germline, CDR1 is GTSNPN and CDR2 SVGIG (reference sequence). CDR3: CAGGAGVTQYF. CDR3 coding DNA: TGTGCCGGGGGGGCCGGAGTGACCCAGTACTTC.

This clone was seen just once. Written as DNA, the CDR3 is TGCGCCACCAGACAGGGGAATAACGTCGGCGGGACTGAAGCTTTCTTT. It translates to CATRQGNNVGGTEAFF. The rearrangement links TRBV5-1 to TRBJ1-1; 8 bases agree with TRBD1. V lost 9 bases to trimming and J lost 5 bases; unmatched junction nucleotides: 18. The CDR3 is 16 residues long. The V gene's germline CDR1 is SGHRS and CDR2 YFSETQ.

The chain uses TRBV11-1 and TRBJ2-5; the D gene is possibly TRBD2 (5 bases). The CDR3 consists of 16 residues. Deletions cut 2 bases from V and 4 bases from J, with 17 bases between. The germline CDR1 and CDR2 sequences are SGHAT and FQDESV (reference sequence). The CDR3 region has the DNA TGTGCCAGCAGCTTAATGGTTCCGGGAAAGGGAGAGACCCAGTACTTC. It specifies CASSLMVPGKGETQYF.

The genes are TRBV29-1 and TRBJ1-1; 10 bases align to TRBD1. CDR1 is SQVTM, CDR2 ANQGSEA, per germline. The CDR3 has 13 amino acids. The J segment lost 3 bases and the V segment lost 6 bases, leaving 4 bases of the junction unmatched. The CDR3, as DNA: TGCAGCGTAGTCGGACAGGGGGACACTGAAGCTTTCTTT. Translating gives CSVVGQGDTEAFF.

The CDR3 bases are TGTGCCAGCAGCCTCCCTGGAGGGACTAGTTGGGATGAGCAGTTCTTC. Translated: CASSLPGGTSWDEQFF. V gene TRBV7-8 combines with J gene TRBJ2-1; TRBD2 matches 8 bases. The CDR3 sequence is 16 residues long. With 5 bases clipped from V and 8 bases from J, the junction kept 14 bases outside the gene matches. Germline values: CDR1 SGHVS, CDR2 FQNEAQ. The full variable domain, rest sourced from reference TRBV7-8 and TRBJ2-1, is GAGVSQSPRYKVAKRGQDVALRCDPISGHVSLFWYQQALGQGPEFLTYFQNEAQLDKSGLPSDRFFAERPEGSVSTLKIQRTQQEDSAVYLCASSLPGGTSWDEQFFGPGTRLTVL.

The chain is built from TRBV5-1 and TRBJ2-5, with TRBD1 as a possible D gene (6 bases). This CDR3 contains 11 residues. Germline V gene sequence: CDR1 SGHRS, CDR2 YFSETQ. Deletions cut 8 bases from V and 2 bases from J, with 7 bases between. The CDR3, as DNA: TGCGCCAGTGGACAGCAAGAGACCCAGTACTTC. It codes for CASGQQETQYF.

This clone is a singleton in its sample. The rearrangement links TRBV5-4 to TRBJ2-5; 11 bases map to TRBD2. From germline, CDR1 is SGHNT and CDR2 YYREEE (reference sequence). The CDR3 runs 16 residues. J gave up 5 bases and V 4 bases, and 10 bases lay outside the gene matches. Written as DNA, the CDR3 is TGTGCCAGCAGCCTGGGGCTAGCGGGAGGCTGGGAGACCCAGTACTTC. It is translated as CASSLGLAGGWETQYF.

The V call is TRBV7-3, the J call TRBJ2-7; tentatively, D is TRBD2 (6 bases). The ends were cut back, 0 bases at V and 7 bases at J, with 16 bases in the middle. This CDR3 is 15 amino acids long. Germline V gene lookup returns CDR1 SGHTA and CDR2 FQGTGA. The CDR3 here is CASSLTPGALREQYF. The CDR3 coding sequence is TGTGCCAGCAGCTTAACCCCGGGAGCGCTACGAGAGCAGTACTTC.

This clone has just one count. The genes are TRBV6-6 and TRBJ1-1, with unresolved D. The germline V gene has CDR1 MNHNY and CDR2 SVGAGI (reference sequence). V dropped 2 bases and J dropped 1 base, with 8 bases sitting between them. The CDR3 totals 14 residues. In nucleotides, the CDR3 is TGTGCCAGCAGTTACACTACAAAGAACACTGAAGCTTTCTTT. This sequence encodes CASSYTTKNTEAFF.

This clone was recorded a few times. The chain has TRBV19 and TRBJ2-6; 8 bases agree with TRBD1. The CDR3 loop spans 17 amino acids. With V trimmed by 8 bases and J by 0 bases, 9 bases remained unmatched. Germline CDR1 reads LNHDA; CDR2 reads SQIVND (reference sequence). CDR3 DNA: TGTGCCAGTGACTTAGGGACAGGTGTCTCTGGGGCCAACGTCCTGACTTTC. This sequence encodes CASDLGTGVSGANVLTF.

The rearrangement joins TRBV6-5 to TRBJ2-7; TRBD2 agrees at 11 bases. The J segment lost 3 bases and the V segment lost 6 bases, leaving 7 bases of the junction unmatched. The CDR3 spans 15 residues. Germline-derived CDR1 and CDR2 are MNHEY and SVGAGI. CDR3 amino acids: CASSPTSGSVYEQYF. CDR3 coding DNA: TGTGCCAGCAGCCCTACTAGCGGGAGTGTCTACGAGCAGTACTTC.

The genes are TRBV7-2 and TRBJ2-5; TRBD2 agrees at 12 bases. V was pared by 0 bases and J by 5 bases, with 4 bases of the junction left unmatched. The CDR3 contains 16 residues. In germline, CDR1 is SGHTA, CDR2 FQGNSA. The CDR3 sequence is CASSLALAGGRETQYF. CDR3 DNA: TGTGCCAGCAGCTTAGCCCTAGCGGGGGGGCGGGAGACCCAGTACTTC.

The genes are TRBV7-2 and TRBJ2-7; 8 nucleotides match TRBD1. The CDR3 is 17 amino acids. The trim removed 1 base at V and 6 bases at J, leaving 14 bases unmatched. Germline values: CDR1 SGHTA, CDR2 FQGNSA. This CDR3 reads CASSLERQGAILREQYF. CDR3 DNA: TGTGCCAGCAGCTTAGAGCGCCAGGGGGCGATTTTGCGCGAGCAGTACTTC.

This chain joins TRBV11-2 and TRBJ2-6; 7 bases agree with TRBD1. This CDR3 contains 17 residues. The germline V gene has CDR1 SGHAT and CDR2 FQNNGV. The V gene end was trimmed by 4 bases and the J gene end by 2 bases; junction bases not matched to a gene: 8. The DNA for the CDR3 is TGTGCCAGCAGCTCGGACAGGATTGTAGCTGGGGCCAACGTCCTGACTTTC. This gives the protein CASSSDRIVAGANVLTF.

The sample holds one count of this clone. V and J are TRBV6-5 and TRBJ1-2, with TRBD1 matching over 7 bases. Germline V gene data show CDR1 as MNHEY and CDR2 as SVGAGI. The CDR3 extends over 11 amino acids. V was pared by 6 bases and J by 11 bases, with 6 bases of the junction left unmatched. In nucleotides, the CDR3 is TGTGCCAGCAGGGATTCAGGGGGTTACACCTTC. Its protein product is CASRDSGGYTF.

The chain joins TRBV9 to TRBJ1-3, with D perhaps matching TRBD1 (5 bases). Trimming pared 0 bases from V and 0 bases from J, leaving 10 bases between. The CDR3 is 16 amino acids. CDR1 and CDR2 from the germline V gene are SGDLS and YYNGEE. The CDR3 spells CASSVAWGGSGNTIYF. The DNA of the CDR3 is TGTGCCAGCAGCGTAGCTTGGGGGGGCTCTGGAAACACCATATATTTT.

The chain joins TRBV5-1 to TRBJ1-4; no definite D call. With 5 bases removed from V and 1 base from J, the gap between germline ends came to 6 bases. The CDR3 runs 13 residues. CDR1 SGHRS and CDR2 YFSETQ come from the germline V gene. The CDR3 protein is CASSGGTNEKLFF. The CDR3 DNA reads as TGCGCCAGCAGTGGAGGAACTAATGAAAAACTGTTTTTT.

This chain uses TRBV5-3 with TRBJ2-7, with D tentatively TRBD1 (6 bases). TRBV5-3 has ORF status, its function being uncertain. The germline V and J ends were trimmed by 4 bases and 0 bases, with 23 bases remaining between them. CDR3 length: 18 residues. The DNA of the CDR3 is TGTGCCAGAAGCCCCGATTCTCAGGGGAAAAGCGGCTCCTACGAGCAGTACTTC. It codes for CARSPDSQGKSGSYEQYF.

The chain is built from TRBV27 and TRBJ2-1, with a possible D match to TRBD1 (6 bases). The CDR3 consists of 16 residues. Germline CDR1 reads MNHEY; CDR2 reads SMNVEV (reference sequence). The V end lost 5 bases, the J end lost 5 bases, and 19 bases lay between the germline ends. For the CDR3, the DNA is TGTGCCAGCAGTGCAGCATCGGGACATAAAAACAATGAGCAGTTCTTC. Encoded protein: CASSAASGHKNNEQFF.

The rearrangement joins TRBV9 to TRBJ2-2, with a tentative D call TRBD1 (5 bases). This CDR3 has 16 residues. Germline CDR1 is SGDLS and CDR2 is YYNGEE. V gave up 4 bases and J gave up 1 base, with 14 bases separating them. CDR3 coding DNA: TGTGCCAGCAGCTCTAGAGTAGGGGTGAACACCGGGGAGCTGTTTTTT. Encoded protein: CASSSRVGVNTGELFF.